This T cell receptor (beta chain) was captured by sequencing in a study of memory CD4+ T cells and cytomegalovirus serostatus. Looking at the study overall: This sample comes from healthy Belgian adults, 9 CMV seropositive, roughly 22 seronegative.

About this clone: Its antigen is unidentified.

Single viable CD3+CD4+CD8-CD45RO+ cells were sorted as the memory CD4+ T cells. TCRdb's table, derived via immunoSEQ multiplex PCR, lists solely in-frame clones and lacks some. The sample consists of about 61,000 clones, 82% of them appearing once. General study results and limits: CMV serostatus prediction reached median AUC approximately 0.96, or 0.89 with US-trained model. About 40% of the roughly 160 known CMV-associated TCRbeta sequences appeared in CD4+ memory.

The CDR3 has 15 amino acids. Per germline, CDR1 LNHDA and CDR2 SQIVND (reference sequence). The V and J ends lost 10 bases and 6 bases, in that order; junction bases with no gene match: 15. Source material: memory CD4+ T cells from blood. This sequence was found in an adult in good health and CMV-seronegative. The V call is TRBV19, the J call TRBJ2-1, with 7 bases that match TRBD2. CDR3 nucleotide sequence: TGTGCCACCCGGGACTATCTCGATGGTGTCAATGAGCAGTTCTTC. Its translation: CATRDYLDGVNEQFF.